The 18 T cell receptor beta chains given below trace back to one sample, sequenced in a study of PD-L1 blockade in urothelial cancer. Measured with immunoSEQ multiplex PCR; TCRdb has only the in-frame clones, and not every one. The sample lists 45,000 to 70,000 clones, 85% to 90% seen once, with 15% to 18% in the top ten. Sample time point: pretreatment peripheral blood. The specimen was PBMCs, collected around atezolizumab (anti-PD-L1) treatment. Every receptor here comes from a man between 65 and 80 years old with urothelial cancer.

This clone was recorded once. The J gene is TRBJ2-2, the V gene TRBV6-5; 8 nucleotides match TRBD2. Germline assignment: CDR1 MNHEY and CDR2 SVGAGI. V was clipped by 4 bases and J by 4 bases; unmatched bases: 5. The CDR3 spans 15 residues. CDR3 sequence (DNA): TGTGCCAGCAGTTTATTGGGACTAGGCACCGGGGAGCTGTTTTTT. It yields the protein CASSLLGLGTGELFF.

The rearrangement links TRBV27 to TRBJ1-4, with 9 bases fitting TRBD1. This CDR3 spans 18 amino acids. Germline V gene lookup returns CDR1 MNHEY and CDR2 SMNVEV (reference sequence). The junction had 10 bases not matched to a gene; V was cut back by 5 bases and J by 0 bases. The CDR3 here is CASSPPGTGIATNEKLFF. The CDR3 nucleotides are TGTGCCAGCAGTCCCCCCGGGACAGGGATTGCAACTAATGAAAAACTGTTTTTT.

The V and J genes are TRBV5-5 and TRBJ1-1, with 8 bases matching TRBD1. This CDR3 is built from 13 residues. V was pared by 4 bases and J by 3 bases, with 2 bases of the junction left unmatched. Per germline, CDR1 SGHKS and CDR2 YYEKEE (reference sequence). CDR3 sequence: CASSPDRDTEAFF. The CDR3 coding sequence is TGTGCCAGCAGCCCGGACAGGGACACTGAAGCTTTCTTT.

V and J are TRBV4-1 and TRBJ1-4; D not certain. The CDR3 totals 14 residues. Germline-derived CDR1 and CDR2 are MGHRA and YSYEKL. V lost 4 bases to trimming and J lost 4 bases, with 10 bases between them. The DNA for the CDR3 is TGCGCCAGCAGCCGCGGACGGGATAATGAAAAACTGTTTTTT. As protein: CASSRGRDNEKLFF.

The chain couples TRBV7-9 to TRBJ1-2; D not certain. Trimming removed 3 bases from V and 4 bases from J, with 15 bases in between. CDR3 length equals 15 residues. CDR1 SEHNR and CDR2 FQNEAQ come from the germline V gene (reference sequence). CDR3 sequence: CASSFLEGAIYGYTF. The CDR3 DNA reads as TGTGCCAGCAGCTTTTTGGAGGGCGCGATCTATGGCTACACCTTC. The full variable domain, its missing parts supplied by reference TRBV7-9 and TRBJ1-2, is DTGVSQNPRHKITKRGQNVTFRCDPISEHNRLYWYRQTLGQGPEFLTYFQNEAQLEKSRLLSDRFSAERPKGSFSTLEIQRTEQGDSAMYLCASSFLEGAIYGYTFGSGTRLTVV.

This chain joins TRBV7-9 and TRBJ2-5; the D gene is possibly TRBD1 (6 bases). The V end lost 7 bases, the J end lost 4 bases, and 16 bases lay between the germline ends. Germline values: CDR1 SEHNR, CDR2 FQNEAQ (reference sequence). The CDR3 is made up of 14 amino acids. The CDR3 nucleotides read TGTGCCAGCACCGCCGATGGGGGCGGAGAGACCCAGTACTTC. Its translation: CASTADGGGETQYF.

This chain links TRBV18 with TRBJ1-1; 7 nucleotides agree with TRBD1. The CDR3 consists of 14 residues. J gave up 4 bases and V 6 bases, and 8 bases lay outside the gene matches. CDR1 is KGHSH and CDR2 is LQKENI in the germline V gene. Written as DNA, the CDR3 is TGTGCCAGCTCTCACAGGGGCGTTGGCACTGAAGCTTTCTTT. Encoded protein: CASSHRGVGTEAFF.

This chain connects TRBV5-1 to TRBJ2-5, with D maybe TRBD1 (5 bases). The germline V and J ends were trimmed by 2 bases and 3 bases, with 8 bases remaining between them. The CDR3 totals 13 residues. Germline CDR1 and CDR2: SGHRS and YFSETQ. Written as DNA, the CDR3 is TGCGCCAGCAGCTTAGGGGTAAAAGAGACCCAGTACTTC. Residues: CASSLGVKETQYF.

This clone was found once. The V gene is TRBV5-4, the J gene TRBJ1-2; a weak D match, TRBD1 (6 bases). The ends were cut back, 0 bases at V and 11 bases at J, with 17 bases in the middle. CDR3 length: 14 amino acids. The germline gives CDR1 SGHNT, CDR2 YYREEE (reference sequence). The CDR3 spells CASSLDTKDRIYTF. CDR3 nucleotides: TGTGCCAGCAGCTTGGACACTAAAGACAGGATTTACACCTTC.

J is TRBJ2-6 and V is TRBV6-5; the D is unclear. Germline V gene lookup returns CDR1 MNHEY and CDR2 SVGAGI. The V end was cut by 0 bases, the J end by 6 bases, with 9 bases between. The CDR3 totals 15 residues. The CDR3 region is CASSYSIQLANVLTF. The CDR3 region has the DNA TGTGCCAGCAGTTACTCGATTCAGTTGGCCAACGTCCTGACTTTC.

The V and J genes are TRBV4-2 and TRBJ2-7; perhaps TRBD1 as D (5 bases). The germline V gene has CDR1 LGHNA and CDR2 YNFKEQ. This CDR3 is built from 14 residues. V lost 0 bases, J lost 4 bases, and 10 bases lay in between. The CDR3: CASSQDRVGYEQYF. DNA of the CDR3: TGTGCCAGCAGCCAAGACAGGGTTGGGTACGAGCAGTACTTC.

This clone was observed once. This chain joins TRBV28 and TRBJ1-2; 8 bases fit TRBD1. The CDR3 has 15 residues. The trim removed 0 bases at V and 2 bases at J, leaving 2 bases unmatched. The germline V gene has CDR1 MDHEN and CDR2 SYDVKM. CDR3 in amino acids: CASSLWDRVNYGYTF. In DNA form, the CDR3 reads TGTGCCAGCAGTTTATGGGACAGGGTGAACTATGGCTACACCTTC.

The CDR3 region has the DNA TGTGCCAGCACCCCAGAGGTAGCGGGAGCCTCCTACAATGAGCAGTTCTTC. Protein: CASTPEVAGASYNEQFF. V gene TRBV7-9 combines with J gene TRBJ2-1; 9 nucleotides match TRBD2. The ends lost 7 bases at V and 0 bases at J; junction bases unmatched: 10. There are 17 residues in the CDR3. Germline lookup yields CDR1 SEHNR and CDR2 FQNEAQ (reference sequence).

The CDR3 loop reads CASSSVTGEGNYGYTF. DNA for the CDR3: TGCGCCAGCAGCTCAGTAACAGGGGAAGGTAACTATGGCTACACCTTC. This rearrangement joins TRBV5-1 to TRBJ1-2, with 7 bases fitting TRBD1. The V gene end was trimmed by 3 bases and the J gene end by 1 base; junction bases not matched to a gene: 9. The CDR3 spans 16 residues. CDR1 SGHRS and CDR2 YFSETQ come from the germline V gene.

V gene TRBV5-6 combines with J gene TRBJ2-7; maybe TRBD1 (5 bases). The CDR3 covers 15 residues. The ends were cut back, 4 bases at V and 0 bases at J, with 14 bases in the middle. Germline V gene data show CDR1 as SGHDT and CDR2 as YYEEEE. CDR3 coding DNA: TGTGCCAGCAGCCCCACAGGAACGCTCTCCTACGAGCAGTACTTC. Amino acids: CASSPTGTLSYEQYF.

The chain joins TRBV6-1 to TRBJ1-5; the match to TRBD1 covers 8 bases. J was trimmed by 3 bases and V by 4 bases; bases with no gene match: 8. The CDR3 totals 16 residues. The V gene's germline CDR1 is MNHNS and CDR2 SASEGT. In DNA form, the CDR3 reads TGTGCCAGCAGTGCTCTGACAGGGGCGGACAATCAGCCCCAGCATTTT. It is translated as CASSALTGADNQPQHF.

The rearrangement joins TRBV28 to TRBJ2-2; D unclear. CDR1 is MDHEN, CDR2 SYDVKM, per germline. The CDR3 is 15 amino acids. V lost 5 bases to trimming and J lost 2 bases, with 12 bases between them. In nucleotides, the CDR3 is TGTGCCAGCAGTCACACAGAGATCAACACCGGGGAGCTGTTTTTT. Translating gives CASSHTEINTGELFF.

V usage is TRBV27 and J usage is TRBJ2-3; the match to TRBD2 covers 8 bases. The CDR3 length is 18 residues. The V gene end was trimmed by 7 bases and the J gene end by 0 bases; junction bases not matched to a gene: 15. Germline V gene lookup returns CDR1 MNHEY and CDR2 SMNVEV (reference sequence). CDR3 protein: CASILGAGGPYSTDTQYF. The CDR3 bases are TGTGCCAGCATCCTGGGGGCGGGAGGCCCCTATAGCACAGATACGCAGTATTTT.